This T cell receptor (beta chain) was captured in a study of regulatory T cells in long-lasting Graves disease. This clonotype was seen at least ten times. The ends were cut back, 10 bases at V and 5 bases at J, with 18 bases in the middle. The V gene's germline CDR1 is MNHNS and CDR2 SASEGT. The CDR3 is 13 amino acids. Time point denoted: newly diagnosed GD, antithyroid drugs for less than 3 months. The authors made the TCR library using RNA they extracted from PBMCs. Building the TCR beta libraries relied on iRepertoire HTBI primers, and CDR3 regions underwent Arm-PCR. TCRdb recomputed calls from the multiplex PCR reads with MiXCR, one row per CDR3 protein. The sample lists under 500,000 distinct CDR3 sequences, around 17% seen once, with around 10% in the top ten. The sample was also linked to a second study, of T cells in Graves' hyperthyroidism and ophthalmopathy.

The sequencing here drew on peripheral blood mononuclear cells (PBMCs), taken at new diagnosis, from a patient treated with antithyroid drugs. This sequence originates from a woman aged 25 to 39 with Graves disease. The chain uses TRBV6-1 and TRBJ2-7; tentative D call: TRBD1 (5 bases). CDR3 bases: TGTGCCATCGCAGGGTGGCTCAGGGACGAGCAGTACTTC. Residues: CAIAGWLRDEQYF.